Listed below are T cell receptor beta chains from one sample, sequenced in a study of blood T cells in healthy people across ages. MiXCR, applied by TCRdb to the 5' RACE reads, yields one record per CDR3 protein. Altogether roughly 1,500,000 distinct CDR3 sequences are present, around 36% being singletons, with the ten largest covering roughly 10%. Sequenced: blood. The receptors come from a woman between 25 and 40 years old in good health. CDR3s include the opening cysteine and the closing phenylalanine or tryptophan. A D gene is named only where the DNA matches it firmly.

cdr3_length | j_call | v_call | d_call | cdr3_aa
14 | TRBJ1-2 | TRBV20-1 | TRBD1 | CSAREGQGARGYTF
14 | TRBJ1-1 | TRBV3-1 | NA | CASSRGRSNTEAFF
14 | TRBJ2-3 | TRBV5-1 | NA | CASSRDPDADTQYF
16 | TRBJ2-1 | TRBV27 | TRBD2 | CVSSPIAGTRHNEQFF
15 | TRBJ2-2 | TRBV11-3 | TRBD2 | CASSQAAGGTGELFF
12 | TRBJ1-2 | TRBV11-2 | NA | CASSSAIGGYTF
13 | TRBJ1-2 | TRBV6-6 | NA | CASSYEGRDGYTF
15 | TRBJ2-7 | TRBV12-3/TRBV12-4 | TRBD2 | CASSSLGTRQDEQYF
16 | TRBJ1-6 | TRBV4-1 | TRBD1 | CASSRGQGVMNSPLHF
15 | TRBJ2-7 | TRBV30 | TRBD2 | CAWNRGAGSSYEQYF
13 | TRBJ2-1 | TRBV7-2 | NA | CASQVGTYNEQFF
15 | TRBJ1-5 | TRBV30 | NA | CAWSVGNTLNQPQHF
16 | TRBJ2-3 | TRBV11-2 | NA | CASSLGTSGNADTQYF
14 | TRBJ2-5 | TRBV6-1 | NA | CASSEGGRQETQYF
14 | NA | TRBV7-6 | TRBD1 | CASSLAGQTSEQYF
17 | TRBJ1-2 | TRBV7-9 | NA | CASSLGEQGIWSYGYTF
15 | TRBJ2-3 | TRBV5-5 | NA | CASSLGSLATDTQYF
14 | TRBJ1-2 | TRBV12-3/TRBV12-4 | TRBD1 | CASRQGAQNYGYTF
13 | TRBJ2-3 | TRBV9 | NA | CASSVVGTDTQYF
13 | TRBJ1-2 | TRBV7-8 | NA | CASSRLIDFGYTF
14 | TRBJ2-3 | TRBV2 | NA | CASSEAVSSQTQYF
15 | TRBJ1-4 | TRBV5-4 | TRBD1 | CASSAPGQGNEKLFF